A single sample is the source of the 23 T cell receptor beta chains below, sequenced in a study of T cell responses to AZD1222 COVID-19 vaccine. Assay: immunoSEQ multiplex PCR; the TCRdb copy retains only in-frame clones and omits some. The repertoire has 140,000 to 150,000 clones, about 93% of them found once; the top ten carry 7.5% to 9.5%. The source material was peripheral blood, sampled on day 0 of AZD1222 vaccination. All receptors derive from an adult in good health.

About this clone itself: Other DNA sequences in the same sample also yield this CDR3. This chain connects TRBV18 to TRBJ2-5; the D is unclear. CDR1 is KGHSH and CDR2 is LQKENI in the germline V gene. Trimming stripped 3 bases from V and 5 bases from J, with 4 bases between. The CDR3 spans 11 residues. The CDR3 nucleotides read TGTGCCAGCTCACCCCAGGAGACCCAGTACTTC. Amino acid sequence: CASSPQETQYF.

The CDR3 sequence is CASSFGDEQFF. The CDR3 nucleotides read TGTGCCAGCAGTTTTGGAGATGAGCAGTTCTTC. The chain carries TRBV27 and TRBJ2-1; no firm D call. V was shortened by 3 bases and J by 8 bases, with 5 bases between the two germline ends. CDR3 size: 11 residues. From germline, CDR1 is MNHEY and CDR2 SMNVEV (reference sequence).

The chain has TRBV6-6 and TRBJ1-5; D not resolved. There are 14 residues in the CDR3. Trimming stripped 8 bases from V and 3 bases from J, with 14 bases between. The germline CDR1 and CDR2 sequences are MNHNY and SVGAGI (reference sequence). The CDR3 loop is CASLMGSPNQPQHF. For the CDR3, the DNA is TGTGCCAGCCTTATGGGGTCTCCCAATCAGCCCCAGCATTTT.

V gene TRBV5-1 combines with J gene TRBJ1-4; TRBD1 matches 8 bases. The CDR3 runs to 22 residues. Germline trimming cut 3 bases from V and 7 bases from J; bases unmatched to any gene: 29. Germline V CDR1 and CDR2: SGHRS, YFSETQ. CDR3 loop: CASSSQPKLQVAQQGEGEKLFF. For the CDR3, the DNA is TGCGCCAGCAGCTCGCAACCTAAACTACAGGTAGCACAACAGGGGGAAGGTGAAAAACTGTTTTTT.

This rearrangement joins TRBV7-9 to TRBJ2-2, with 7 bases fitting TRBD1. The length of the CDR3 is 15 residues. Unmatched junction bases numbered 7, after V lost 3 bases and J lost 6 bases. Per germline, CDR1 SEHNR and CDR2 FQNEAQ (reference sequence). The CDR3 nucleotides read TGTGCCAGCAGCTTCCCTCAGAGGGGGCCCGGGGAGCTGTTTTTT. Protein sequence: CASSFPQRGPGELFF.

The chain carries TRBV7-6 and TRBJ1-1; no reliable D call. The CDR3 consists of 14 residues. Per the germline V gene, CDR1 is SGHVS and CDR2 is FNYEAQ. V lost 4 bases to trimming and J lost 5 bases, with 14 bases between them. CDR3 DNA sequence: TGTGCCAGCAGCTCCGGCGGTTATGGGACTGAAGCTTTCTTT. Its translation: CASSSGGYGTEAFF.

The rearrangement links TRBV9 to TRBJ1-5; D possibly corresponds to TRBD1 (5 bases). V was shortened by 1 base and J by 2 bases, with 10 bases between the two germline ends. Germline V lookup: CDR1 SGDLS, CDR2 YYNGEE. CDR3 size: 15 residues. The CDR3 loop reads CASSVSGSGNQPQHF. The CDR3 DNA sequence: TGTGCCAGCAGCGTATCAGGGTCTGGCAATCAGCCCCAGCATTTT. Variable domain in full (rest from reference TRBV9 and TRBJ1-5): DSGVTQTPKHLITATGQRVTLRCSPRSGDLSVYWYQQSLDQGLQFLIQYYNGEERAKGNILERFSAQQFPDLHSELNLSSLELGDSALYFCASSVSGSGNQPQHFGDGTRLSIL.

The CDR3 DNA sequence: TGTGCCAGCCTCCTTGGGACAGACAGAGCCTACAATGAGCAGTTCTTC. It codes for CASLLGTDRAYNEQFF. The chain carries TRBV28 and TRBJ2-1; TRBD1 matches at 7 bases. Germline V gene lookup returns CDR1 MDHEN and CDR2 SYDVKM. The J segment lost 2 bases and the V segment lost 8 bases, leaving 12 bases of the junction unmatched. This CDR3 contains 16 residues.

In its sample, this clone was seen once. The rearrangement links TRBV7-8 to TRBJ2-1; D tentatively reads TRBD1 or TRBD2 (6 bases each). The CDR3 covers 15 residues. V was shortened by 5 bases and J by 0 bases, with 11 bases between the two germline ends. The germline gives CDR1 SGHVS, CDR2 FQNEAQ. The CDR3 bases are TGTGCCAGCAGCCAGAGGGGGGCCTCCTACAATGAGCAGTTCTTC. Its protein is CASSQRGASYNEQFF.

This chain links TRBV7-8 with TRBJ2-6, with TRBD1 identical over 9 bases. CDR1 and CDR2 from the germline V gene are SGHVS and FQNEAQ. V dropped 5 bases and J dropped 2; count of bases not matched to a gene: 4. This CDR3 contains 16 residues. For the CDR3, the DNA is TGTGCCAGCAGCACCCGACAGGGGGCTGGGGCCAACGTCCTGACTTTC. Encoded protein: CASSTRQGAGANVLTF.

The chain joins TRBV2 to TRBJ2-7; D remains ambiguous. The CDR3 contains 13 residues. Germline CDR1 and CDR2: SNHLY and FYNNEI. Between the trimmed V and J ends, which lost 2 bases and 6 bases, there was a span of 11 bases. CDR3 residues: CASSELEIGEQYF. CDR3 nucleotide sequence: TGTGCCAGCAGTGAATTGGAAATTGGCGAGCAGTACTTC.

The chain carries TRBV7-9 and TRBJ2-5; D is perhaps TRBD1 (6 bases). Germline values: CDR1 SEHNR, CDR2 FQNEAQ (reference sequence). The CDR3 length is 13 residues. V gave up 5 bases and J gave up 5 bases, with 12 bases separating them. CDR3 residues: CASSPRQGETQYF. The DNA for the CDR3 is TGTGCCAGCAGCCCGCGTCAGGGGGAGACCCAGTACTTC.

The J gene is TRBJ1-1, the V gene TRBV5-1; D possibly corresponds to TRBD1 (5 bases). Germline assignment: CDR1 SGHRS and CDR2 YFSETQ. Trimming removed 9 bases at V and 0 bases at J, with 9 bases between. This CDR3 is built from 12 residues. The CDR3 loop is CATPGLNTEAFF. CDR3 nucleotides: TGCGCCACCCCAGGGTTGAACACTGAAGCTTTCTTT. Complete variable domain (other parts from reference TRBV5-1 and TRBJ1-1): KAGVTQTPRYLIKTRGQQVTLSCSPISGHRSVSWYQQTPGQGLQFLFEYFSETQRNKGNFPGRFSGRQFSNSRSEMNVSTLELGDSALYLCATPGLNTEAFFGQGTRLTVV.

The gene calls are TRBV11-3 and TRBJ1-1; D unclear. Per germline, CDR1 SGHNT and CDR2 YENEEA. The V end was cut by 1 base, the J end by 1 base, with 4 bases between. The CDR3 length is 13 residues. CDR3 amino acids: CASSLAENTEAFF. CDR3 in DNA: TGTGCCAGCAGCTTAGCCGAGAACACTGAAGCTTTCTTT.

This sequence joins TRBV6-2 or TRBV6-3 and TRBJ1-4, with 7 bases fitting TRBD1. Germline V gives CDR1 MNHEY, CDR2 SVGEGT. The CDR3 length is 13 residues. V gave up 6 bases and J gave up 7 bases; unmatched junction bases: 5. The CDR3 nucleotides read TGTGCCAGCAGCCCAGGGACAGTTGAAAAACTGTTTTTT. It translates to CASSPGTVEKLFF.

The genes are TRBV3-1 (or the pseudogene TRBV3-2) and TRBJ1-1; D call uncertain. Germline V gives CDR1 LGHDT, CDR2 YNNKEL (reference sequence). CDR3 size: 15 residues. V gave up 0 bases and J gave up 1 base, with 9 bases separating them. Here the CDR3 reads CASSQEQAKNTEAFF. The CDR3 coding sequence is TGTGCCAGCAGCCAAGAGCAGGCGAAGAACACTGAAGCTTTCTTT.

This chain connects TRBV28 to TRBJ1-6; D remains ambiguous. From germline, CDR1 is MDHEN and CDR2 SYDVKM. The length of the CDR3 is 14 residues. V gave up 1 base and J gave up 10 bases, with 11 bases separating them. The CDR3 bases are TGTGCCAGCAGTTTATCCAACATGGGATCACCCCTCCACTTT. Its translation is CASSLSNMGSPLHF.

DNA for the CDR3: TGCGCCAGCAGCCGATCAGTTTACTATGGCTACACCTTC. Protein: CASSRSVYYGYTF. The rearrangement links TRBV4-1 to TRBJ1-2; D is undetermined. In germline, CDR1 is MGHRA, CDR2 YSYEKL. Trimming left V 4 bases short and J 3 bases short, with 9 bases between. The CDR3 runs 13 residues.

The gene calls are TRBV2 and TRBJ2-2; D may be TRBD2 (7 bases). The CDR3 totals 14 residues. The V end was cut by 3 bases, the J end by 6 bases, with 11 bases between. Looked up from germline, CDR1 is SNHLY and CDR2 is FYNNEI. This chain's CDR3 is CASSDRGGAGELFF. Written as DNA, the CDR3 is TGTGCCAGCAGTGACAGGGGAGGGGCCGGGGAGCTGTTTTTT.

This chain connects TRBV25-1 to TRBJ2-1; D possibly corresponds to TRBD2 (5 bases). The V end lost 0 bases, the J end lost 6 bases, and 15 bases lay between the germline ends. Germline V lookup: CDR1 MGHDK, CDR2 SYGVNS. CDR3 length equals 16 residues. The DNA of the CDR3 is TGTGCCAGCAGTGAATATACTGGACCCGCGGGCAATGAGCAGTTCTTC. Its protein product is CASSEYTGPAGNEQFF.

This chain connects TRBV24-1 to TRBJ1-5; D is perhaps TRBD1 (6 bases). This CDR3 comprises 19 residues. Trimming pared 4 bases from V and 3 bases from J, leaving 24 bases between. Germline V CDR1 and CDR2: KGHDR, SFDVKD. In nucleotides, the CDR3 is TGTGCCACCAGTGAGGCCCTGTGGAATCGGACAGAGGACAATCAGCCCCAGCATTTT. Translating gives CATSEALWNRTEDNQPQHF.

This clone has a handful of counts. V usage is TRBV2 and J usage is TRBJ2-2; D uncertain. Germline CDR1 reads SNHLY; CDR2 reads FYNNEI. V was trimmed by 4 bases and J by 2 bases, leaving 8 bases between them. The CDR3 has 14 residues. In DNA, the CDR3 is TGTGCCAGCAGTGTCTTCAGAAACACCGGGGAGCTGTTTTTT. As protein: CASSVFRNTGELFF.

The genes are TRBV2 and TRBJ2-7, with 9 bases fitting TRBD1. This CDR3 region has 15 residues. Germline assignment: CDR1 SNHLY and CDR2 FYNNEI. With V trimmed by 2 bases and J by 4 bases, 6 bases remained unmatched. CDR3 protein: CASSEFRTGEYEQYF. Here the CDR3 DNA reads TGTGCCAGCAGTGAATTTCGGACAGGGGAATACGAGCAGTACTTC.